This paragraph covers one TCR beta chain sequence. This CDR3 spans 17 amino acids. V gave up 0 bases and J gave up 0 bases; unmatched junction bases: 8. Per germline, CDR1 SGHRS and CDR2 YFSETQ. This sample is drawn from a study of T cell responses to AZD1222 COVID-19 vaccine. The repertoire was sequenced with immunoSEQ multiplex PCR; TCRdb's copy has only in-frame clones and lacks some. The data contain 150,000 or so clones, approximately 88% of them singletons. The TCR comes from an adult in good health. V is TRBV5-1 and J is TRBJ1-1; TRBD1 agrees at 7 bases. Sequenced here: peripheral blood, sampled on day 0 of AZD1222 vaccination. The CDR3 sequence: CASSLGQGVGLNTEAFF. CDR3 bases: TGCGCCAGCAGCTTGGGGCAGGGGGTAGGCCTGAACACTGAAGCTTTCTTT.